This TCR beta chain was sequenced in a study of cytomegalovirus exposure and HLA in healthy donors. Whole-study context: The roughly 120 validation repertoires, a later analysis reported, used the same platform as the 550 to 800 first-cohort repertoires.

TCRdb's table, derived via immunoSEQ multiplex PCR, lists solely in-frame clones and lacks some. The table lists fewer than 60,000 clones, around 94% of them singletons. Study-wide results and caveats: According to a later analysis, TCR clusters from the first cohort tended to co-occur in the approximately 130 validation repertoires. The listing of roughly 160 TCR beta chains classed them as cytomegalovirus-associated.

Comment on this clone: Its specificity is not known.

Per germline, CDR1 MGHRA and CDR2 YSYEKL. This CDR3 has 16 amino acids. Trimming removed 0 bases from V and 0 bases from J, with 9 bases in between. What was sequenced was PBMCs. The source is a young woman in good health and CMV-seropositive. V usage is TRBV4-1 and J usage is TRBJ2-1; a possible D gene is TRBD1 (6 bases). The CDR3 spells CASSQDRGSSYNEQFF. The CDR3 region has the DNA TGCGCCAGCAGCCAAGATAGGGGGAGCTCCTACAATGAGCAGTTCTTC.